These 26 T cell receptor beta chains share one sample of origin, sequenced in a study of tumor and adjacent non-tumor tissue in lung cancer. The library came from three nested PCR rounds adapted from ARM-PCR protocols. TCRdb fed the multiplex PCR reads into MiXCR, producing one record per CDR3 protein. This table holds fewer than 130,000 distinct CDR3 sequences, nearly 85% found once. No cell sorting was done before RNA was extracted from the tissue. Specimen: lung tumor tissue. Receptor source: a man between 70 and 80 years old with non-small cell lung cancer.

This clonotype appeared a single time. One end of the junction does not line up with germline, which may come from a read error. The genes are TRBV12-3 or TRBV12-4 and TRBJ2-3; tentatively, D is TRBD2 (5 bases). This CDR3 spans 15 amino acids. The CDR3 nucleotides are TGTGTCAGCAACCGAGAGGGCACCTACTTATATACGCAGTATTTT. Translating gives CVSNREGTYLYTQYF.

Points on this clonotype: Since the CDR3 does not end with the conserved phenylalanine or tryptophan, this likely comes from a read error. This chain uses TRBV29-1 with TRBJ2-5; D gene uncertain. The V and J ends lost 6 bases and 0 bases respectively, with 11 bases between them. The V gene's germline CDR1 is SQVTM and CDR2 ANQGSEA. The CDR3 is 13 amino acids. As DNA, the CDR3 is TGCAGCGTGGCCGACGGGTACCAAGAGACCCAGTACTTG. Its protein product is CSVADGYQETQYL.

Of note for this clonotype: The CDR3 does not end in the conserved phenylalanine or tryptophan, so this is likely a read error. The J gene is TRBJ2-7, the V gene TRBV2, with 13 bases matching TRBD2. The CDR3 loop spans 16 amino acids. Germline V gene lookup returns CDR1 SNHLY and CDR2 FYNNEI. The CDR3 DNA reads as TGTGTCAGCAGTAACGGACTAGCGGGAGTCGGACACGAGCAGTACATC. It encodes CVSSNGLAGVGHEQYI.

The table lists this clonotype with a few counts. Sequence at one end of the junction differs from germline and may be a read error. The chain couples TRBV6-6 to TRBJ2-7; D may be TRBD1 (6 bases). CDR3 length: 14 residues. Germline loops: CDR1 MNHNY, CDR2 SVGAGI (reference sequence). Here the CDR3 DNA reads TGTGCCAGCAACCCAGGACAGATATATTACGAGCAGTACTTT. It codes for CASNPGQIYYEQYF.

This clonotype was observed a single time. The missing conserved phenylalanine or tryptophan at the end of this CDR3 makes a read error likely. The chain combines TRBV12-5 with TRBJ2-5, with no clear D. Germline-derived CDR1 and CDR2 are LGHNT and FRNRAP. V was pared by 1 base and J by 5 bases, with 11 bases between. The CDR3 loop spans 14 amino acids. CDR3 sequence (DNA): TGTGCTAGTGGTTTGGGGGCAACGAGGGAGACCCAGTACCTC. Translating gives CASGLGATRETQYL.

This clonotype has only one observation. This CDR3 is missing its conserved last phenylalanine or tryptophan, likely due to a read error. The chain couples TRBV5-1 to TRBJ2-1; D gene unclear. Trimming removed 0 bases at V and 10 bases at J, with 11 bases between. The CDR3 spans 13 residues. Germline CDR1 SGHRS, CDR2 YFSETQ. The DNA for the CDR3 is TGCGCCAGCAGCTTGGGAGCTCTGGCGGAGCAGTTCTTA. Protein: CASSLGALAEQFL.

The count of this clonotype is one. Likely a read error: the CDR3 ends without its conserved phenylalanine or tryptophan. Because the CDR3's place on the DNA is in doubt, the DNA is left out and the CDR3 is given as listed by TCRdb. The gene calls are TRBV5-6 and TRBJ2-4; the D call of TRBD1 is as the table states it, not checked on the DNA. The CDR3 is 17 residues long, counting both termini. The germline gives CDR1 SGHDT, CDR2 YYEEEE. The CDR3 reads CASSATGAGVVGNIRYL.

Details on this clonotype: This may be a read error: a much more frequent sequence differs by one nucleotide. This chain links TRBV7-3 with TRBJ2-1; D perhaps matches TRBD2 (7 bases). The CDR3 totals 13 residues. CDR1 is SGHTA, CDR2 FQGTGA, per germline. CDR3: CASSYGGANEQLF. CDR3 coding DNA: TGTGCCAGCAGCTATGGGGGGGCCAATGAGCAGTTGTTC.

V and J are TRBV28 and TRBJ2-7; D unclear. The CDR3 is made up of 11 amino acids. Per germline, CDR1 MDHEN and CDR2 SYDVKM. The ends were cut back, 8 bases at V and 2 bases at J, with 7 bases in the middle. Here the CDR3 reads CASATAYEQYF. The CDR3, as DNA: TGTGCCAGCGCGACGGCCTACGAGCAGTACTTC. Drawing the rest from reference TRBV28 and TRBJ2-7, the complete variable domain is DVKVTQSSRYLVKRTGEKVFLECVQDMDHENMFWYRQDPGLGLRLIYFSYDVKMKEKGDIPEGYSVSREKKERFSLILESASTNQTSMYLCASATAYEQYFGPGTRLTVT.

The chain combines TRBV20-1 with TRBJ2-3, with 10 bases matching TRBD1. The J call is uncertain, as TRBJ1-5 better fits the DNA end. This CDR3 comprises 16 residues. Germline V CDR1 and CDR2: DFQATT, SNEGSKA (reference sequence). CDR3 in amino acids: CSVETGTGAHTDTQHF. In DNA, the CDR3 is TGCAGTGTTGAGACCGGGACAGGGGCTCACACAGATACGCAGCATTTT.

This clonotype showed up just once. The rearrangement uses TRBV11-3 and TRBJ2-1; 7 bases fit TRBD2. This CDR3 has 17 amino acids. Per the germline V gene, CDR1 is SGHNT and CDR2 is YENEEA. CDR3 bases: TGTTCCCGCAGCCTCCTAGGGACTATCGGGGGCTACAATGAGCAGTTCTTC. This translates into CSRSLLGTIGGYNEQFF.

For this clonotype: At one of its ends the junction is not consistent with the germline gene, which may arise from a read error. The chain is built from TRBV5-4 and TRBJ2-4; D is perhaps TRBD2 (5 bases). The length of the CDR3 is 14 residues. Germline V gene data show CDR1 as SGHNT and CDR2 as YYREEE (reference sequence). The CDR3 loop is CASSSTLAKNVQYF. The CDR3 DNA is TGTGCCAGCAGCTCCACTCTAGCCAAAAACGTTCAATACTTC. The full variable domain, completed using reference TRBV5-4 and TRBJ2-4, is ETGVTQSPTHLIKTRGQQVTLRCSSQSGHNTVSWYQQALGQGPQFIFQYYREEENGRGNFPPRFSGLQFPNYSSELNVNALELDDSALYLCASSSTLAKNVQYFGAGTRLSVL.

As regards this clonotype: At one end, the junction sequence differs from germline, possibly due to a read error. This rearrangement joins TRBV5-1 to TRBJ2-3; D possibly corresponds to TRBD1 (6 bases). The length of the CDR3 is 15 residues. CDR1 and CDR2 from the germline V gene are SGHRS and YFSETQ. The CDR3 nucleotides read TGCGCCAGCAGATTGGGTCAGGGGAGCGCAGATACGCAGTACTTT. This gives the protein CASRLGQGSADTQYF.

Comments on this clonotype: The junction departs from the called germline gene at one end, perhaps through a read error. The V call is TRBV11-2, the J call TRBJ2-7; 7 bases fit TRBD1. This CDR3 region has 14 residues. Looked up from germline, CDR1 is SGHAT and CDR2 is FQNNGV. The CDR3 reads CASSGDSICYEQYF. The CDR3 nucleotides read TGTGCCAGCAGCGGGGACAGTATATGCTACGAGCAGTATTTC.

Comments on this clonotype: One junction end disagrees with the germline gene, perhaps due to a read error. J is TRBJ1-1 and V is TRBV29-1, with TRBD1 as a possible D gene (5 bases). The CDR3 has 14 residues. The V gene's germline CDR1 is SQVTM and CDR2 ANQGSEA. Written as DNA, the CDR3 is TGCAGCGCTCAAACATCTAGGGGACTTAGTCGGTCTTTGTTT. The encoded protein is CSAQTSRGLSRSLF.

The V gene is TRBV6-5, the J gene TRBJ1-1; D ambiguous. This CDR3 comprises 13 residues. In germline, CDR1 is MNHEY, CDR2 SVGAGI. CDR3 DNA: TGTACCTGCAAAGGGCACTTGAACACTGAAGCTTTCTTT. Protein: CTCKGHLNTEAFF.

With regard to this clonotype: Germline and junction disagree at one end, which may indicate a read error. V usage is TRBV11-2 and J usage is TRBJ2-2; D is unclear. The CDR3 loop spans 14 amino acids. Germline assignment: CDR1 SGHAT and CDR2 FQNNGV. CDR3 loop: CASSLNGQSGELFF. In nucleotides, the CDR3 is TGCGCCAGCAGCCTGAACGGTCAGTCCGGGGAGCTGTTTTTT. The complete variable domain, with remaining parts taken from reference TRBV11-2 and TRBJ2-2, reads EAGVAQSPRYKIIEKRQSVAFWCNPISGHATLYWYQQILGQGPKLLIQFQNNGVVDDSQLPKDRFSAERLKGVDSTLKIQPAKLEDSAVYLCASSLNGQSGELFFGEGSRLTVL.

Remarks on this clonotype: No conserved phenylalanine or tryptophan ends this CDR3, so it is likely a read error. The chain combines TRBV12-3 or TRBV12-4 with TRBJ2-2; no definite D call. The CDR3 extends over 14 amino acids. CDR3 protein: CASSHRPNIGELFL. The CDR3 DNA follows: TGTGCCAGCAGTCACCGACCGAACATCGGGGAGCTGTTTCTT.

Concerning this clonotype itself: One junction end does not reproduce the germline sequence, and a read error may be involved. This sequence joins TRBV14 and TRBJ1-5, with D perhaps TRBD1 (5 bases). The CDR3 is made up of 15 amino acids. The germline V gene encodes CDR1 SGHDN and CDR2 FVKESK. CDR3 sequence (DNA): TGTGCCAGCAACCAAAGGGGCGGGAACAATAAGCCCCAGCATTTT. Its protein product is CASNQRGGNNKPQHF.

On this clonotype: This clone may be a read error of a much larger clone one base away. V gene TRBV5-1 combines with J gene TRBJ1-1; D call uncertain. This CDR3 is built from 15 residues. V gave up 4 bases and J gave up 4 bases, with 17 bases separating them. CDR1 and CDR2 from the germline V gene are SGHRS and YFSETQ. CDR3 region: CASSADNPRGTEAFF. The CDR3 nucleotides read TGCGCCAGCAGCGCTGACAATCCCCGGGGCACTGAAGCTTTCTTT.

This clonotype was detected ten times or more. CDR3 loop: CAWSVKREIHNEQFF. In DNA form, the CDR3 reads TGTGCCTGGAGTGTTAAGCGGGAGATCCACAATGAGCAGTTCTTC. V gene TRBV30 combines with J gene TRBJ2-1, with TRBD2 matching 8 bases. The trim removed 0 bases at V and 5 bases at J, leaving 6 bases unmatched. The length of the CDR3 is 15 residues. Germline V gene data show CDR1 as GTSNPN and CDR2 as SVGIG (reference sequence). The whole variable domain, filled in from reference TRBV30 and TRBJ2-1, reads SQTIHQWPATLVQPVGSPLSLECTVEGTSNPNLYWYRQAAGRGLQLLFYSVGIGQISSEVPQNLSASRPQDRQFILSSKKLLLSDSGFYLCAWSVKREIHNEQFFGPGTRLTVL.

Note on this clonotype: A junction boundary mismatches the germline segment, possibly from a read error. The CDR3 is CSIPQTGTYDYTF. Here the CDR3 DNA reads TGCAGCATTCCCCAGACGGGAACCTATGACTACACCTTC. The chain carries TRBV29-1 and TRBJ1-2; the D is unclear. There are 13 residues in the CDR3. In germline, CDR1 is SQVTM, CDR2 ANQGSEA.

To note about this clonotype: Because it lacks the conserved phenylalanine or tryptophan at the end, this CDR3 is likely a read error. No DNA is shown, since the ends of the CDR3 on it are uncertain; the CDR3 is the one TCRdb lists. The CDR3 is CASLEGNYGYTL. This chain connects TRBV12-5 to TRBJ1-2. The CDR3 contains 12 residues when both ends are counted. The germline gives CDR1 LGHNT, CDR2 FRNRAP.

Concerning this clonotype itself: A clone one base away is much larger, so this may be a read error. The rearrangement links TRBV19 to TRBJ1-1, with D tentatively TRBD1 (5 bases). CDR3 length: 15 amino acids. Looked up from germline, CDR1 is LNHDA and CDR2 is SQIVND (reference sequence). Trimming removed 3 bases from V and 1 base from J, with 12 bases in between. Written as DNA, the CDR3 is TGTGCCAGTAGTATGAGGGACCAGTGGAACACTGAAGCTTTCTTT. Translated, it gives CASSMRDQWNTEAFF. Based on the CDR3 plus reference TRBV19 and TRBJ1-1, the full variable domain is DGGITQSPKYLFRKEGQNVTLSCEQNLNHDAMYWYRQDPGQGLRLIYYSQIVNDFQKGDIAEGYSVSREKKESFPLTVTSAQKNPTAFYLCASSMRDQWNTEAFFGQGTRLTVV.

The genes are TRBV11-2 and TRBJ2-3, with 7 bases matching TRBD1. This CDR3 spans 14 amino acids. Germline V lookup: CDR1 SGHAT, CDR2 FQNNGV. Here the CDR3 reads CVSSSQGLSDTQYF. The DNA of the CDR3 is TGTGTCAGTAGCTCACAGGGGTTATCAGATACGCAGTATTTT.

A remark on this clonotype: This CDR3 fails to terminate in the conserved phenylalanine or tryptophan, so it likely reflects a read error. The DNA is left out, because the CDR3 cannot be placed on it with certainty; the CDR3 is given as TCRdb lists it. The V call is TRBV14, the J call TRBJ1-1; the D segment call TRBD1 is taken from the table without a DNA check. The CDR3 extends over 14 residues, inclusive of both ends. Germline V lookup: CDR1 SGHDN, CDR2 FVKESK. The CDR3 here is CASSLTGGGTETFL.